This T cell receptor (beta chain) was captured by sequencing in a study of Ad26.COV2.S vaccination and SARS-CoV-2 variants. Concerning this clone: Its antigen is unidentified.

Sequencing was performed with immunoSEQ multiplex PCR; in TCRdb, only in-frame clones are kept and a portion is missing. The table records over 450,000 clones, about 88% of them present only once. Study-wide results and limits: The study found higher spike-specific TCR breadth in vaccine than placebo recipients.

Treatment: around 19 received Ad26.COV2.S at low or high dose, single or two shots; a few received placebo; per-sample allocation not given. Day 63 after the first vaccine or placebo injection was the time point for sampling. This sequence originates from a person aged 18-60 years who received the Ad26.COV2.S COVID-19 vaccine or a placebo. This sample comprised peripheral blood, obtained in a trial of Ad26.COV2.S vaccine versus placebo.

The CDR3 sequence: CASSLMVEPRVPTEAFF. The CDR3 region has the DNA TGTGCCAGCAGCTTGATGGTCGAACCGAGGGTTCCCACTGAAGCTTTCTTT. This rearrangement joins TRBV7-3 to TRBJ1-1; no firm D call. The germline V and J ends were trimmed by 3 bases and 4 bases, with 21 bases remaining between them. Germline V gene lookup returns CDR1 SGHTA and CDR2 FQGTGA. The CDR3 totals 17 residues.